This TCR beta chain was obtained from a study of cytomegalovirus exposure and HLA in healthy donors. Separate from the roughly 700-subject first cohort, the roughly 130-subject validation cohort was the one that the donors belonged to. General study points: Most TCR sequences were uncommon, yet certain public TCRs appeared in many donors. First-cohort TCR clusters tended to co-occur in the 120 or so validation repertoires, a later analysis found.

Sequenced by immunoSEQ multiplex PCR; TCRdb stores in-frame clones only, minus some. The data contain fewer than 250,000 clones, 86% of them seen just once; the ten biggest clones take up roughly 1.5%. Germline CDR1 reads LNHDA; CDR2 reads SQIVND (reference sequence). V was pared by 5 bases and J by 12 bases, with 13 bases between. The CDR3 is 11 residues long. As regards this clone: As yet, its antigen is unknown.

The clonotype was recovered from a woman younger than 30 in good health and CMV-seronegative. Input material: PBMCs. The V and J genes are TRBV19 and TRBJ1-1; maybe TRBD1 (5 bases). Written as DNA, the CDR3 is TGTGCCAGTAGTGGGGCGATGTCCTCTTTCTTT. This encodes CASSGAMSSFF.